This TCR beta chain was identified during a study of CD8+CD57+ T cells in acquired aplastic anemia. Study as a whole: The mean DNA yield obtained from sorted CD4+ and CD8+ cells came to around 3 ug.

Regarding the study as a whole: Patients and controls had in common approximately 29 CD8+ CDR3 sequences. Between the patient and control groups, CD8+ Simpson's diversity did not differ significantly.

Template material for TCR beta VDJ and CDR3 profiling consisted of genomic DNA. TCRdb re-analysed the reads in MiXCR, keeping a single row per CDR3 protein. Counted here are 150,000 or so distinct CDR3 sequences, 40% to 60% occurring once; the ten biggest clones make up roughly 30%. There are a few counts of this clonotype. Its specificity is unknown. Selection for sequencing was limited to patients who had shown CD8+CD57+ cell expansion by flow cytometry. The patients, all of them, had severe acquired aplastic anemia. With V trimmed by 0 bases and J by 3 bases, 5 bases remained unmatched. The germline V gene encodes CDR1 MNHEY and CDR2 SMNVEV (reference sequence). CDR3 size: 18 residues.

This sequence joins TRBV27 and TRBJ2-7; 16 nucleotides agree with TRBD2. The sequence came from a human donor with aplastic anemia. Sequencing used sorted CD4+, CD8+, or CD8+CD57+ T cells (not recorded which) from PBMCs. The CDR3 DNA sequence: TGTGCCAGCAGTTTATCGGGACTAGCGGGAGGGTACTTCTACGAGCAGTACTTC. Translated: CASSLSGLAGGYFYEQYF.